The 19 T cell receptor beta chains in this list originate from one sample, sequenced in a study of early T cells in non-severe SARS-CoV-2 infection. Via MiXCR, TCRdb re-called the 5' RACE reads, giving one row per CDR3 protein. The sample yields about 69,000 distinct CDR3 sequences, approximately 15% seen once. The sample consisted of whole blood. All receptors derive from an adult who was a healthcare worker with PCR-confirmed SARS-CoV-2 infection or an uninfected control (not recorded which).

This clonotype was observed a handful of times. V usage is TRBV2 and J usage is TRBJ2-3; D not resolved. CDR1 and CDR2 from the germline V gene are SNHLY and FYNNEI. With 7 bases removed from V and 1 base from J, the gap between germline ends came to 12 bases. This CDR3 region has 14 residues. The CDR3 sequence is CASKKEQGTDTQYF. CDR3 coding DNA: TGTGCCAGCAAGAAGGAGCAAGGCACAGATACGCAGTATTTT.

This clonotype came up a few times. This chain uses TRBV20-1 with TRBJ1-6, with 11 positions matching TRBD1. Germline CDR1 reads DFQATT; CDR2 reads SNEGSKA (reference sequence). CDR3 length: 15 residues. J gave up 6 bases and V 3 bases, and 4 bases lay outside the gene matches. The CDR3 coding sequence is TGCAGTGCTAGTTCTGGACAGGGGGCTAATTCACCCCTCCACTTT. Residues: CSASSGQGANSPLHF.

There are many counts of this clonotype. This CDR3 reads CASSLAGMAKTGAPNIQYF. In DNA, the CDR3 is TGTGCCAGCAGCTTAGCCGGTATGGCTAAGACAGGAGCTCCAAACATTCAGTACTTC. The chain uses TRBV7-9 and TRBJ2-4, with a possible D match to TRBD1 (6 bases). This CDR3 contains 19 residues. CDR1 is SEHNR, CDR2 FQNEAQ, per germline (reference sequence). V was cut by 0 bases and J by 6 bases, with 24 bases left in between.

A few counts support this clonotype. The rearrangement uses TRBV9 and TRBJ1-2; possibly TRBD1 for D (6 bases). Deletions cut 4 bases from V and 8 bases from J, with 24 bases between. The germline V gene has CDR1 SGDLS and CDR2 YYNGEE. CDR3 length: 16 residues. The CDR3 protein is CASSTPRGPISGGYTF. CDR3 coding DNA: TGTGCCAGCAGCACCCCCAGGGGACCCATATCCGGAGGCTACACCTTC.

This clonotype was seen a handful of times. V and J are TRBV11-2 and TRBJ2-6; D unclear. The CDR3 consists of 15 residues. V was shortened by 5 bases and J by 0 bases, with 8 bases between the two germline ends. From germline, CDR1 is SGHAT and CDR2 FQNNGV. CDR3 in DNA: TGTGCCAGCAGCCTAGGAATCTCTGGGGCCAACGTCCTGACTTTC. Translation: CASSLGISGANVLTF.

This rearrangement joins TRBV30 to TRBJ1-1, with a weak D call TRBD1 (5 bases). The V gene lost 4 bases and the J gene lost 13 bases, with 16 bases spanning the gap. Germline loops: CDR1 GTSNPN, CDR2 SVGIG (reference sequence). The CDR3 runs to 11 residues. CDR3 DNA sequence: TGTGCCTGGACCCTGAACCTCAGGGTTTTCTTT. Amino acid sequence: CAWTLNLRVFF.

V is TRBV2 and J is TRBJ2-7, with a possible D match to TRBD1 (6 bases). CDR1 SNHLY and CDR2 FYNNEI come from the germline V gene. With 6 bases removed from V and 3 bases from J, the gap between germline ends came to 6 bases. The length of the CDR3 is 11 residues. The CDR3 nucleotides read TGTGCCAGCAGACAGGGCTACGAGCAGTACTTC. Amino acid sequence: CASRQGYEQYF.

A few counts support this clonotype. This chain links TRBV7-9 with TRBJ1-1, with D maybe TRBD1 (5 bases). With 5 bases removed from V and 2 bases from J, the gap between germline ends came to 12 bases. CDR3 length: 14 amino acids. The germline V gene encodes CDR1 SEHNR and CDR2 FQNEAQ (reference sequence). The CDR3 DNA sequence: TGTGCCAGCAGCCTTTTGACAGACAACACTGAAGCTTTCTTT. Residues: CASSLLTDNTEAFF.

This clonotype was detected a few times. This chain joins TRBV10-2 and TRBJ1-5; D might be TRBD1 (6 bases). Per the germline V gene, CDR1 is WSHSY and CDR2 is SAAADI. There are 13 residues in the CDR3. V lost 8 bases and J lost 3, with 11 bases in between. The CDR3 DNA reads TGCGCCAGCGTCCAGGGGAACAATCAGCCCCAGCATTTT. Its translation: CASVQGNNQPQHF.

The genes are TRBV7-3 and TRBJ2-3; D is undetermined. The V and J ends lost 1 base and 2 bases respectively, with 4 bases between them. Germline-derived CDR1 and CDR2 are SGHTA and FQGTGA. CDR3 length: 13 amino acids. The CDR3 bases are TGTGCCAGCAGCTTAAAATACACAGATACGCAGTATTTT. Amino acid sequence: CASSLKYTDTQYF.

Notes on this clonotype: This clone may be a read error of a much larger clone one base away. This chain uses TRBV21-1 with TRBJ1-6; the table names TRBD1, a call not compared with the DNA. TRBV21-1 is a known pseudogene. The CDR3 spans 17 residues. The CDR3 bases are TGTGCCGGCAGCCCACCCCCAGACCGACTCGTTAATTCACCCCTCCACTTT. Its translation is CAGSPPPDRLVNSPLHF.

The V gene is TRBV5-6, the J gene TRBJ2-3; TRBD1 aligns across 9 bases. Germline assignment: CDR1 SGHDT and CDR2 YYEEEE. Trimming took 9 bases from V and 3 from J; bases not matched to a gene: 8. The CDR3 totals 14 residues. The CDR3 reads CATQGTGTTDTQYF. The CDR3 bases are TGTGCCACCCAAGGGACAGGGACGACAGATACGCAGTATTTT.

The chain couples TRBV6-5 to TRBJ1-4; D uncertain. This CDR3 is 14 amino acids long. The V end lost 2 bases, the J end lost 0 bases, and 4 bases lay between the germline ends. The germline CDR1 and CDR2 sequences are MNHEY and SVGAGI. Here the CDR3 reads CASSYSATNEKLFF. The CDR3 nucleotides are TGTGCCAGCAGTTACAGTGCAACTAATGAAAAACTGTTTTTT.

This clonotype showed up many times. CDR3 loop: CASSQTGVTDTQYF. In DNA, the CDR3 is TGCGCCAGCAGCCAGACAGGGGTCACAGATACGCAGTATTTT. The chain employs TRBV4-1 and TRBJ2-3; 8 bases match TRBD1. This CDR3 is 14 amino acids long. Germline values: CDR1 MGHRA, CDR2 YSYEKL. The V gene end was trimmed by 3 bases and the J gene end by 2 bases; junction bases not matched to a gene: 1.

This clonotype has a handful of counts. The chain has TRBV7-6 and TRBJ2-5; D gene uncertain. V shed 1 base and J shed 5 bases, with 11 bases lying between them. Germline CDR1 is SGHVS and CDR2 is FNYEAQ. The CDR3 contains 14 residues. The CDR3 protein is CASSLGDQGETQYF. The DNA for the CDR3 is TGTGCCAGCAGCTTAGGAGACCAAGGGGAGACCCAGTACTTC. The whole variable domain, remainder taken from reference TRBV7-6 and TRBJ2-5, is GAGVSQSPRYKVTKRGQDVALRCDPISGHVSLYWYRQALGQGPEFLTYFNYEAQQDKSGLPNDRFSAERPEGSISTLTIQRTEQRDSAMYRCASSLGDQGETQYFGPGTRLLVL.

There are a few counts of this clonotype. CDR3 nucleotide sequence: TGCAGTCCAGGGGGCAGGAATGAGCAGTTCTTC. Protein: CSPGGRNEQFF. The chain employs TRBV20-1 and TRBJ2-1, with 8 nucleotides matching TRBD1. CDR1 and CDR2 from the germline V gene are DFQATT and SNEGSKA (reference sequence). Losses at the gene ends were 8 bases for V and 7 bases for J; bases not matched to a gene: 4. The CDR3 is made up of 11 amino acids.

Here the CDR3 DNA reads TGTGCCAGCAGGAAAACCGGACTCGCCATGATCGGCGGGGAGCTGTTTTTT. It is translated as CASRKTGLAMIGGELFF. This chain joins TRBV3-1 and TRBJ2-2; perhaps TRBD2 as D (5 bases). Per the germline V gene, CDR1 is LGHDT and CDR2 is YNNKEL (reference sequence). The length of the CDR3 is 17 residues. The V gene lost 6 bases and the J gene lost 7 bases, with 24 bases spanning the gap.

This chain uses TRBV11-2 with TRBJ1-1, with D tentatively TRBD1 (5 bases). V lost 7 bases, J lost 10 bases, and 19 bases lay in between. Germline V gene data show CDR1 as SGHAT and CDR2 as FQNNGV. This CDR3 is 13 amino acids long. DNA for the CDR3: TGTGCCAGCATCCCCTGGGGGGAGAGGGTAGCTTTCTTT. As protein: CASIPWGERVAFF.

Only a few counts were recorded for this clonotype. V gene TRBV29-1 combines with J gene TRBJ2-2; no reliable D call. Germline V gives CDR1 SQVTM, CDR2 ANQGSEA. This CDR3 has 13 amino acids. V dropped 6 bases and J dropped 6 bases, with 14 bases sitting between them. CDR3 residues: CSVAPVRSGELFF. The CDR3 DNA is TGCAGCGTAGCTCCCGTAAGGTCCGGGGAGCTGTTTTTT.